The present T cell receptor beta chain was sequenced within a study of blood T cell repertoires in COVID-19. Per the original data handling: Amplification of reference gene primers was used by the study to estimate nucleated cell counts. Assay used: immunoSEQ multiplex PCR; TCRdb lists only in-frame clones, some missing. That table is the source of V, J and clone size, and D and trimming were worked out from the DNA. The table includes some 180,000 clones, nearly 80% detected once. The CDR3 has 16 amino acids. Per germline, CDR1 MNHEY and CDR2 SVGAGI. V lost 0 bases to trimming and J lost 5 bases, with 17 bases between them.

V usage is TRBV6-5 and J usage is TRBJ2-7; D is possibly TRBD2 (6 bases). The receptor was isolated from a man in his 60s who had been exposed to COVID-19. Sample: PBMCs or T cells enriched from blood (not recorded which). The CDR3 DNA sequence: TGTGCCAGCAGTTACTCATTACGGGGAGGTTTTCACGAGCAGTACTTC. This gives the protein CASSYSLRGGFHEQYF.